This is a list of T cell receptor beta chains from one sample in a study of T cell responses to AZD1222 COVID-19 vaccine. The table came from immunoSEQ multiplex PCR; TCRdb's copy has only in-frame clones and leaves some out. The sample carries 95,000 to 100,000 clones, approximately 84% recorded once. The source was peripheral blood, collected 28 days after the second AZD1222 dose. The receptors stem from an adult who received the AZD1222 COVID-19 vaccine. Both conserved end residues are part of each CDR3. D genes are given only for firm matches. Where a row states a size, it is once, few, many or the class of an expanded clone; other rows omit it.

d_call j_call v_call clone_size cdr3_nt cdr3_aa
NA TRBJ2-2 TRBV6-4 medium-sized TGTGCCAGCAAGGACAGAGACACCGGGGAGCTGTTTTTT CASKDRDTGELFF
NA TRBJ1-3 TRBV10-2 NA TGCGCCAGCAGTGAGTCGGGACCTCCCGGACCCCGCTCTGGAAACACCATATATTTT CASSESGPPGPRSGNTIYF
NA TRBJ2-1 TRBV11-3 NA TGTGCCAGCAGCTTAGATGCTGGGCTATACAATGAGCAGTTCTTC CASSLDAGLYNEQFF
NA TRBJ1-2 TRBV6-5 NA TGTGCCAGCAGAAGTTACGAGGGGAGCTACACCTTC CASRSYEGSYTF
NA TRBJ1-1 TRBV6-5 NA TGTGCCAGCAGCCCACGGTTCTACTTCGGAGCTTTCTTT CASSPRFYFGAFF
NA TRBJ1-1 TRBV3-1/TRBV3-2 once TGTGCCAGCAGCCAAGGACACCCTTCACGGGCTTTCTTT CASSQGHPSRAFF
TRBD2 TRBJ2-1 TRBV16 NA TGTGCCAGCAGCCAATCTCCTAGCGGGAGCTACAATGAGCAGTTCTTC CASSQSPSGSYNEQFF
NA TRBJ1-1 TRBV3-1/TRBV3-2 NA TGTGCCAGCAGCCCGCGGGGGGGGCGCGTCACTGAAGCTTTCTTT CASSPRGGRVTEAFF
NA TRBJ1-2 TRBV21-1 NA TGTGCCAGCAGCCAGGTCCCACACAGGGAAAACACCTTC CASSQVPHRENTF
NA TRBJ1-5 TRBV11-3 NA TGTGCCAGCAGCTTAGGGGGGAGCAATCAGCCCCAGCATTTT CASSLGGSNQPQHF
NA TRBJ1-2 TRBV9 NA TGTGCCAGCAGCCCAGACCCCAGACAGAGTCTCTATGGCTACACCTTC CASSPDPRQSLYGYTF
NA TRBJ2-7 TRBV11-2 NA TGTGCCAGCAGCTCGCTTCGGGAGCAGTACTTC CASSSLREQYF
TRBD2 TRBJ2-1 TRBV4-2 few TGTGCCAGCAGCCAAGAATGGATCGGCCTAGCGGGAGTCCATGAGCAGTTCTTC CASSQEWIGLAGVHEQFF
TRBD1 TRBJ1-4 TRBV5-8 NA TGTGCCAGCAGCTCGGGACAGCATAATGAAAAACTGTTTTTT CASSSGQHNEKLFF
TRBD2 TRBJ2-3 TRBV5-4 few TGTGCCAGCAGCGGGGCTAGCGGGAGCGGCACAGATACGCAGTATTTT CASSGASGSGTDTQYF
TRBD1 TRBJ1-1 TRBV2 few TGTGCCAGCAGTGAACCCGGGACAGGGTTAACTGAAGCTTTCTTT CASSEPGTGLTEAFF
TRBD2 TRBJ2-5 TRBV3-1/TRBV3-2 NA TGTGCCAGCAGCCAAACTAGCGGGAGGGCCGGGACCCAGTACTTC CASSQTSGRAGTQYF
TRBD2 TRBJ2-3 TRBV28 NA TGTGCCAGCAGTCTAACCAGCGGGGGGACCAGTAGCACAGATACGCAGTATTTT CASSLTSGGTSSTDTQYF
NA TRBJ2-5 TRBV3-1/TRBV3-2 NA TGTGCCAGCAGCCCCGGACTGGCCGAGACCCAGTACTTC CASSPGLAETQYF
NA TRBJ2-5 TRBV14 NA TGTGCCAGCAGCCGCCTCCAAGAGACCCAGTACTTC CASSRLQETQYF
TRBD2 TRBJ2-1 TRBV5-1 few TGCGCCAGCAGTGAGGCTAGCGGTACCTACAATGAGCAGTTCTTC CASSEASGTYNEQFF
NA TRBJ2-1 TRBV2 NA TGTGCCAGCAGGGGCGGTAGGCAGTTCTTC CASRGGRQFF
NA TRBJ2-5 TRBV6-5 NA TGTGCCAGCACTGGGTACGGGCGAGAGACCCAGTACTTC CASTGYGRETQYF
NA TRBJ1-2 TRBV5-5 NA TGTGCCAGCAGCTTGGAAGGGTCGGGCTATGGCTACACCTTC CASSLEGSGYGYTF
NA TRBJ2-7 TRBV6-5 NA TGTGCCAGCAGGAGGGTGGCAGGGGTAGTTAGCGAGCAGTACTTC CASRRVAGVVSEQYF
TRBD1 TRBJ1-2 TRBV12-5 NA TGTGCTAGTGGTTTAGGGACAGATTCGGGCTACACCTTC CASGLGTDSGYTF
NA TRBJ1-6 TRBV5-1 NA TGCGCCAGCAGCTTGGAAGGCAATAATTCACCCCTCCACTTT CASSLEGNNSPLHF
TRBD1 TRBJ1-1 TRBV7-2 NA TGTGCCAGCACCCCTATCGGGGGACAGTTAGTTTCTGCAGCTTTCTTT CASTPIGGQLVSAAFF
NA TRBJ2-7 TRBV28 NA TGTGCCAGCAGTTTAGGGGGCGGGAGCTCCTACGAGCAGTACTTC CASSLGGGSSYEQYF
TRBD1 TRBJ1-4 TRBV5-5 NA TGTGCCAGCAGCCCGTTTCCGGGACAGGGAAATGAAAAACTGTTTTTT CASSPFPGQGNEKLFF
TRBD1 TRBJ2-2 TRBV25-1 NA TGTGCCAGCAGTGAGCACCGGGACAGGGACACCGGGGAGCTGTTTTTT CASSEHRDRDTGELFF
NA TRBJ1-6 TRBV10-3 NA TGTGCCATCAGTCCAGAACAGGGATCCAATTCACCCCTCCACTTT CAISPEQGSNSPLHF
NA TRBJ1-2 TRBV5-6 once TGTGCCAGCAGCGATGAACTCCAGGGGCTCGGCTACACCTTC CASSDELQGLGYTF
NA TRBJ1-2 TRBV19 NA TGTGCCAGTAGTATAGATCCGATAAGGCAGGACTTCTATGGCTACACCTTC CASSIDPIRQDFYGYTF
TRBD1 TRBJ1-2 TRBV6-5 NA TGTGCCAGCAGTACGACAGGGGTAGGCTATGGCTACACCTTC CASSTTGVGYGYTF
NA TRBJ2-1 TRBV7-9 NA TGTGCCAGCAGTCCCCAGGATGAGCAGTTCTTC CASSPQDEQFF
NA TRBJ2-3 TRBV5-1 NA TGCGCCAGCAGCTTGGGAGGGCCCCCCCCAGATACGCAGTATTTT CASSLGGPPPDTQYF
TRBD1 TRBJ1-2 TRBV12-5 NA TGTGCTAGTGCCAGAGGGGGCTTCTATGGCTACACCTTC CASARGGFYGYTF
NA TRBJ1-5 TRBV7-2 NA TGTGCCAGCAGCTTTAGTCAGAATCAGCCCCAGCATTTT CASSFSQNQPQHF
TRBD1 TRBJ2-7 TRBV2 NA TGTGCCAGCAGTGAGCAGGGGACAGGATATCCGGTCGAGCAGTACTTC CASSEQGTGYPVEQYF
NA TRBJ1-2 TRBV3-1/TRBV3-2 NA TGTGCCAGCAGCCAAGGGGGGTATAACTATGGCTACACCTTC CASSQGGYNYGYTF
NA TRBJ1-3 TRBV18 NA TGTGCCAGCTCGCCCGGGGAGGGAACCTCTGGAAACACCATATATTTT CASSPGEGTSGNTIYF
TRBD1 TRBJ1-2 TRBV4-1 NA TGCGCCAGCAGCCAAGAGGACAGGCCTAACTATGGCTACACCTTC CASSQEDRPNYGYTF
NA TRBJ2-1 TRBV18 NA TGTGCCAGCTCACCACTAGAGAGCTCCTACAATGAGCAGTTCTTC CASSPLESSYNEQFF
TRBD1 TRBJ2-6 TRBV7-2 NA TGTGCCAGCAGCCCCCGCCCGGGACAGGGGGCGGGAGGGGCCAACGTCCTGACTTTC CASSPRPGQGAGGANVLTF
TRBD1 TRBJ1-5 TRBV5-4 NA TGTGCCAGCAGCACCGGGACAGGGAATCAGCCCCAGCATTTT CASSTGTGNQPQHF
TRBD1 TRBJ1-2 TRBV7-2 NA TGTGCCAGCAGCTTGGACAGGGAGGATGGCTACACCTTC CASSLDREDGYTF
TRBD1 TRBJ1-4 TRBV27 NA TGTGCCAGCAGTCCGGACAGGGGGCGATGGAAACTGTTTTTT CASSPDRGRWKLFF
TRBD1 TRBJ1-1 TRBV19 few TGTGCCAGTATCAGGGGACAGGCCAAGAACACTGAAGCTTTCTTT CASIRGQAKNTEAFF
NA TRBJ2-5 TRBV7-2 NA TGTGCCAGCAGCTTAGTTTTAGCGAGGGGGGAGACCCAGTACTTC CASSLVLARGETQYF
TRBD2 TRBJ2-7 TRBV3-1/TRBV3-2 NA TGTGCCAGCAGCCCGACTAGCGGGGCCTACGAGCAGTACTTC CASSPTSGAYEQYF
TRBD1 TRBJ2-6 TRBV19 once TGTGCCAGTAGTATCGGGACAGGAAAAAATCATCGCTCTGGGGCCAACGTCCTGACTTTC CASSIGTGKNHRSGANVLTF
NA TRBJ2-1 TRBV7-9 NA TGTGCCAGCAGCTTTCGAGGGGGGAAGCAGTTCTTC CASSFRGGKQFF
TRBD1 TRBJ2-1 TRBV10-3 NA TGTGCCATCAGTGCATGGGACAGCTCCTACAATGAGCAGTTCTTC CAISAWDSSYNEQFF